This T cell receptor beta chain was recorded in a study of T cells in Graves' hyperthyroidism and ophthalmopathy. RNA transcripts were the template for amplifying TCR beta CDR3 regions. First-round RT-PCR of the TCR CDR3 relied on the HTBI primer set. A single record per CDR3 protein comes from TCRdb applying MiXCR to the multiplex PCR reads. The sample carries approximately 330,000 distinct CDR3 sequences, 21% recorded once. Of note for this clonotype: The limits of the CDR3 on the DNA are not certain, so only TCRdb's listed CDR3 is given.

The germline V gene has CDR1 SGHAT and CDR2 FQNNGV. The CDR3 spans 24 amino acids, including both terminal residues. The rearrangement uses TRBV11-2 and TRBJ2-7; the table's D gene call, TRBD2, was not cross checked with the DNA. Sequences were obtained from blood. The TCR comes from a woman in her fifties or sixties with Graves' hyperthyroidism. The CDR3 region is CASSFYICSARVELSFLAFDEQYF.